What follows is one T cell receptor (beta chain) and its context. The antigen is not known. Sequencing ends 3 residues short of the CDR3 end; the germline J gene provides the rest. This specimen belongs to a study of T cell clonality in common variable immunodeficiency. General observations from the study: Compared with controls, CVID subjects had fewer shared TCRbeta clones.

The V gene's germline CDR1 is LNHDA and CDR2 SQIVND (reference sequence). This CDR3 has 17 amino acids. Control and CVID samples contributed equal amounts of genomic DNA. The assay was immunoSEQ multiplex PCR, and TCRdb's table has in-frame clones only and misses some. The sample includes 55,000 or so clones, none of them occurring once. This clonotype originated in a person between 18 and 69 years old in good health. This sequence joins TRBV19 and TRBJ1-2, with a tentative D call TRBD1 (5 bases). Sequencing was done on a sample of peripheral blood mononuclear cells. CDR3 DNA (partial): TGTGCCAGTAGTTATGGGACTAGCGGACTACAGGTCTACGAC. Translated, it gives CASSYGTSGLQVYD. In full, the CDR3 reads CASSYGTSGLQVYDYTF.